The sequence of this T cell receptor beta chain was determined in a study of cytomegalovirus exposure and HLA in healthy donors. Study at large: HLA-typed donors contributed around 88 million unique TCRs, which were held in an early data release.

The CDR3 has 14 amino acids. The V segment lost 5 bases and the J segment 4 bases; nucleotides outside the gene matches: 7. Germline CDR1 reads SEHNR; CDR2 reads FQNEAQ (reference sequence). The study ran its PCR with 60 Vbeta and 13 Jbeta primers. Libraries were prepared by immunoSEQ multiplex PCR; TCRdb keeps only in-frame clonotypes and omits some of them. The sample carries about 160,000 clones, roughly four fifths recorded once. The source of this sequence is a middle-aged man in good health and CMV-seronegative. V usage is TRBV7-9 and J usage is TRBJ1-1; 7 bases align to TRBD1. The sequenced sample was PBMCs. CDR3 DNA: TGTGCCAGCAGCCCTGTGACAGGGCCCACTGAAGCTTTCTTT. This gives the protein CASSPVTGPTEAFF.